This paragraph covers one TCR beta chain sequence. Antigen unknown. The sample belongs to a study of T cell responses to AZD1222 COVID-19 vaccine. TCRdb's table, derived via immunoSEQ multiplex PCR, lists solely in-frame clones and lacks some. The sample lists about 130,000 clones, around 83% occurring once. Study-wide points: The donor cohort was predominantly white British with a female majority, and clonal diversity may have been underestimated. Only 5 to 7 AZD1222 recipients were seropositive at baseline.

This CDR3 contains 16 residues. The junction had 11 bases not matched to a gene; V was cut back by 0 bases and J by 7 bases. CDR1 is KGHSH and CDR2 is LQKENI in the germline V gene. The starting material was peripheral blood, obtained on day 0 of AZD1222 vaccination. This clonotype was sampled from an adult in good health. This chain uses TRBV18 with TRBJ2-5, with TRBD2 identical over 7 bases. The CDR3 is CASSPPAAGDARTQYF. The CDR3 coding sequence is TGTGCCAGCTCACCACCGGCTGCGGGAGACGCCAGGACCCAGTACTTC.